Below, one TCR beta chain is given with its context. Per the germline V gene, CDR1 is LGHDT and CDR2 is YNNKEL (reference sequence). The CDR3 is made up of 11 amino acids. V shed 4 bases, J shed 13 bases, and the junction held 6 bases outside the gene matches. Authors' analysis steps: Amplifying reference gene primers gave estimates of nucleated cell counts. The data were produced by immunoSEQ multiplex PCR, yet TCRdb's version contains in-frame clones alone and is incomplete. The V and J calls and clone size come from that table; D and trimming were worked out from the DNA. The sample shows 130,000 or so clones, roughly 86% of them seen only once. The data were taken from a study of blood T cell repertoires in COVID-19. Study context: Acute and convalescent COVID-19 samples came from the United States, Italy and Spain.

The rearrangement joins TRBV3-1 (or the pseudogene TRBV3-2) to TRBJ2-7; TRBD1 matches at 8 bases. Sequences were obtained from peripheral blood. The receptor was isolated from a woman aged 60-70 years with acute or convalescent COVID-19. The CDR3, as DNA: TGTGCCAGCAGCCTCCGGGACAGGCGCTACTTC. Its translation: CASSLRDRRYF.